These 13 T cell receptor beta chains originate from one sample sequenced in a study of blood T cell repertoires in COVID-19. The assay was immunoSEQ multiplex PCR, and TCRdb's table has in-frame clones only and misses some. Among 200,000 to 300,000 clones listed, more than 75% were seen once. The sample was PBMCs or T cells enriched from blood (not recorded which). The receptors derive from a man aged 40-55 years who had recovered from COVID-19.

The genes are TRBV7-9 and TRBJ1-2; 8 nucleotides agree with TRBD1. The ends lost 3 bases at V and 4 bases at J; junction bases unmatched: 19. CDR3 size: 19 residues. Germline-derived CDR1 and CDR2 are SEHNR and FQNEAQ (reference sequence). CDR3 residues: CASSFGFKKAGGQVYGYTF. The CDR3 DNA reads as TGTGCCAGCAGCTTTGGTTTTAAAAAGGCAGGGGGCCAAGTCTATGGCTACACCTTC.

The chain combines TRBV7-2 with TRBJ1-1, with D uncertain. In germline, CDR1 is SGHTA, CDR2 FQGNSA. The CDR3 length is 14 residues. The ends were cut back, 1 base at V and 0 bases at J, with 6 bases in the middle. The DNA of the CDR3 is TGTGCCAGCAGCTTAGTTGTCGTGAACACTGAAGCTTTCTTT. This translates into CASSLVVVNTEAFF.

The genes are TRBV5-1 and TRBJ2-1; weak D call: TRBD1 (5 bases). Germline CDR1 is SGHRS and CDR2 is YFSETQ. The CDR3 totals 16 residues. V was shortened by 0 bases and J by 4 bases, with 14 bases between the two germline ends. The CDR3 region has the DNA TGCGCCAGCAGCTTGGCCGCGGCAGGACAATACAATGAGCAGTTCTTC. Its translation is CASSLAAAGQYNEQFF.

In this sample, this clone turned up once. The rearrangement links TRBV5-1 to TRBJ1-2; D is uncertain. The CDR3 has 14 amino acids. Germline V CDR1 and CDR2: SGHRS, YFSETQ. Trimming took 5 bases from V and 3 from J, leaving 14 bases between them. CDR3 sequence: CASSEGGRHYGYTF. CDR3 nucleotides: TGCGCCAGCAGTGAGGGAGGCAGACACTATGGCTACACCTTC.

The V gene is TRBV7-8, the J gene TRBJ1-5, with D tentatively TRBD1 (6 bases). CDR3 size: 15 residues. Between the trimmed V and J ends, which lost 4 bases and 4 bases, there was a span of 14 bases. From germline, CDR1 is SGHVS and CDR2 FQNEAQ. The CDR3 region has the DNA TGTGCCAGCAGCTCCGACAGGCAGTCTAATCAGCCCCAGCATTTT. Its protein is CASSSDRQSNQPQHF.

The chain has TRBV10-2 and TRBJ1-6; D might be TRBD1 (5 bases). The germline V and J ends were trimmed by 4 bases and 8 bases, with 12 bases remaining between them. CDR3 length: 14 residues. Germline values: CDR1 WSHSY, CDR2 SAAADI. The CDR3 is CASSGAGTHSPLHF. CDR3 in DNA: TGCGCCAGCAGTGGGGCAGGGACTCATTCACCCCTCCACTTT.

This rearrangement joins TRBV5-6 to TRBJ2-7, with TRBD1 matching over 7 bases. The CDR3 sequence is 15 residues long. After removal of 4 bases from V and 4 bases from J, the junction contained 11 bases not matched to a gene. CDR1 and CDR2 (germline): SGHDT, YYEEEE. CDR3 nucleotide sequence: TGTGCCAGCAGCCCATTCGAGATACAGGGGTACGAGCAGTACTTC. Translation gives CASSPFEIQGYEQYF.

The chain has TRBV5-6 and TRBJ2-5; the D is unclear. Trimming removed 1 base at V and 2 bases at J, with 3 bases between. The germline CDR1 and CDR2 sequences are SGHDT and YYEEEE. CDR3 size: 12 residues. The CDR3 DNA sequence: TGTGCCAGCAGCTTGTTACAAGAGACCCAGTACTTC. Its protein product is CASSLLQETQYF. Full variable domain (rest looked up from reference TRBV5-6 and TRBJ2-5): DAGVTQSPTHLIKTRGQQVTLRCSPKSGHDTVSWYQQALGQGPQFIFQYYEEEERQRGNFPDRFSGHQFPNYSSELNVNALLLGDSALYLCASSLLQETQYFGPGTRLLVL.

The CDR3 bases are TGCGCCAGCAGACAGGGCCCGGACACTGAAGCTTTCTTT. It translates to CASRQGPDTEAFF. The V and J genes are TRBV5-1 and TRBJ1-1, with TRBD1 as a possible D gene (6 bases). Germline CDR1 and CDR2: SGHRS and YFSETQ. Trimming cost V 5 bases and J 3 bases, with 11 bases left between them. The CDR3 runs 13 residues.

The chain carries TRBV28 and TRBJ2-7, with unresolved D. Trimming left V 2 bases short and J 2 bases short, with 7 bases between. Looked up from germline, CDR1 is MDHEN and CDR2 is SYDVKM. The CDR3 runs 13 residues. For the CDR3, the DNA is TGTGCCAGCAGTTTACCGGGTGCCTACGAGCAGTACTTC. Amino acid sequence: CASSLPGAYEQYF.

The rearrangement links TRBV18 to TRBJ1-4; D is unclear. The CDR3 has 14 residues. Trimming removed 0 bases at V and 12 bases at J, with 14 bases between. CDR1 is KGHSH and CDR2 is LQKENI in the germline V gene. DNA of the CDR3: TGTGCCAGCTCACCACCTTTTGCGGGCGGGGAACTGTTTTTT. It codes for CASSPPFAGGELFF.

The chain combines TRBV7-9 with TRBJ2-7, with 12 bases matching TRBD1. The CDR3 sequence is 16 residues long. Germline trimming cut 0 bases from V and 6 bases from J; bases unmatched to any gene: 6. From germline, CDR1 is SEHNR and CDR2 FQNEAQ (reference sequence). CDR3 DNA sequence: TGTGCCAGCAGCTTAGCGGGACAGGGGGCTTCTGCCGAGCAGTACTTC. The encoded protein is CASSLAGQGASAEQYF.

The chain links TRBV30 to TRBJ1-1; D remains ambiguous. Germline V gene sequence: CDR1 GTSNPN, CDR2 SVGIG (reference sequence). The CDR3 spans 13 residues. V shed 3 bases and J shed 4 bases, with 12 bases lying between them. CDR3 protein: CAWREAGSTEAFF. CDR3 DNA: TGTGCCTGGAGGGAGGCCGGGAGCACTGAAGCTTTCTTT.